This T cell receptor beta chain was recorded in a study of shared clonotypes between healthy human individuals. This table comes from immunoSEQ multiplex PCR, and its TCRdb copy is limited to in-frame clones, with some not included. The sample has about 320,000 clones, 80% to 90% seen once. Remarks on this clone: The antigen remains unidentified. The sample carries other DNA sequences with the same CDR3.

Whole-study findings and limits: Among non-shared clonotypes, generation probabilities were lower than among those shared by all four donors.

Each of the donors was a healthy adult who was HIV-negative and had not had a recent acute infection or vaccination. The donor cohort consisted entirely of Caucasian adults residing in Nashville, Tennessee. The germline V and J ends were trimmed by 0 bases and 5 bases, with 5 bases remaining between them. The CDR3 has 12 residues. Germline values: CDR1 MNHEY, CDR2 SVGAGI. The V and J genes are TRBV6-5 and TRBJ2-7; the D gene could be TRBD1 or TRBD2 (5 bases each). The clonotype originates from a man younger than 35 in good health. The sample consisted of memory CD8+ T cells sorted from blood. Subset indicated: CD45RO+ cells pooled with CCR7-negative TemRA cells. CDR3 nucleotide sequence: TGTGCCAGCAGTTACTCGGGGGACGAGCAGTACTTC. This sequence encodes CASSYSGDEQYF.